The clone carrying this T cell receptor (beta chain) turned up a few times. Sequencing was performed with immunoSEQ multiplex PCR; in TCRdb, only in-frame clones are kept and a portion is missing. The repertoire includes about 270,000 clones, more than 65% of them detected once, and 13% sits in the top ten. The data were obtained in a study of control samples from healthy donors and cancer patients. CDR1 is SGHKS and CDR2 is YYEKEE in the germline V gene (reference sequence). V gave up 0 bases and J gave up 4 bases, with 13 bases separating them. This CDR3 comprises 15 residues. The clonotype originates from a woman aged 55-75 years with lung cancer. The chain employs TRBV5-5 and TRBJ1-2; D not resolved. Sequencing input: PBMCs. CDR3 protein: CASSLGRTQGYGYTF. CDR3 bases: TGTGCCAGCAGCTTGGGACGGACGCAAGGCTATGGCTACACCTTC.